This T cell receptor beta chain was captured in a study of CD8+ T cells in alopecia areata. Regarding the study as a whole: While patients received tofacitinib, many expanded lesional clones remained present in scalp and blood. Patients showed less clear TCR sequence sharing than mice, possibly partly because of HLA diversity.

There are 14 residues in the CDR3. Germline V gives CDR1 MGHRA, CDR2 YSYEKL. Trimming pared 0 bases from V and 4 bases from J, leaving 7 bases between. The treatment here: oral pan-JAK inhibitor, 5-10 mg twice daily. Peripheral blood and lesional scalp punch biopsies were taken from alopecia areata patients. In regard to this clone: The antigen is undetermined.

It was cDNA, reverse transcribed from extracted RNA, that served as the sequencing template. Produced via immunoSEQ multiplex PCR; TCRdb's table is partial and in-frame only. There are over 200,000 clones in the sample; over 60% occur only once, and about 4% lies in the top ten. The input for sequencing was CD4+ T cells sorted from blood, taken at week 4, from a patient treated with tofacitinib. The V call is TRBV4-1, the J call TRBJ1-5; no clear D. The sequence derives from a human donor with alopecia areata. The chain's CDR3 is CASSQDSHNQPQHF. The CDR3 bases are TGCGCCAGCAGCCAAGACTCCCATAATCAGCCCCAGCATTTT.